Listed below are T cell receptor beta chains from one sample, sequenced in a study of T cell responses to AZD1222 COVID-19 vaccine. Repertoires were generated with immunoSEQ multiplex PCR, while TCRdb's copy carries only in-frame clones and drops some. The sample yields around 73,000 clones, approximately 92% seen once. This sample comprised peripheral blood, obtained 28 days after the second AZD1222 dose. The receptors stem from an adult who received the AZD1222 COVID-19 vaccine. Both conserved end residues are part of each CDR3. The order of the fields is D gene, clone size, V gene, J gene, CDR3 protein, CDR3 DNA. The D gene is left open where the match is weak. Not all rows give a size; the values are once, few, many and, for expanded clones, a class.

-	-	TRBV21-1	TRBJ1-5	CASSHWGGQEEFSNQPQHF	TGTGCCAGCAGCCATTGGGGGGGACAGGAAGAATTCAGCAATCAGCCCCAGCATTTT
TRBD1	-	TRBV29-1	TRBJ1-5	CSGMPGQFITHSNQPQHF	TGCAGCGGTATGCCGGGACAGTTCATCACTCATAGCAATCAGCCCCAGCATTTT
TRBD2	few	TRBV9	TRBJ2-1	CASSPDSRGTWNEQFF	TGTGCCAGCAGCCCCGACTCGCGGGGGACTTGGAATGAGCAGTTCTTC
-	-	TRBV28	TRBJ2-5	CASKKRVTQETQYF	TGTGCCAGCAAAAAGCGGGTAACACAAGAGACCCAGTACTTC
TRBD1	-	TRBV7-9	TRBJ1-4	CASTKLTGLGEKLFF	TGTGCCAGCACCAAGTTGACAGGGTTAGGGGAAAAACTGTTTTTT
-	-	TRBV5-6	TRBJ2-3	CASSLVVRWEKAYF	TGTGCCAGCAGCTTGGTCGTTCGGTGGGAGAAGGCGTATTTT
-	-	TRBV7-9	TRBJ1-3	CASSLAGQYSGNTIYF	TGTGCCAGCAGCTTAGCCGGACAGTACTCTGGAAACACCATATATTTT
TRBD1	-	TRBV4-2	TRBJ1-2	CASSPRDRDVDYGYTF	TGTGCCAGCAGCCCCAGGGACAGGGATGTGGACTATGGCTACACCTTC
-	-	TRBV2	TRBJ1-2	CASSNQGTYGYTF	TGTGCCAGCAGTAACCAAGGGACATATGGCTACACCTTC
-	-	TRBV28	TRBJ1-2	CATGNYGYTF	TGTGCCACGGGTAACTATGGCTACACCTTC
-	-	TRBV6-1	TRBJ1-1	CASSEAGSKAFF	TGTGCCAGCAGTGAAGCGGGCAGTAAAGCTTTCTTT
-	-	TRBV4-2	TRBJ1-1	CASSQGAAGPEAFF	TGTGCCAGCAGCCAAGGAGCCGCGGGGCCTGAAGCTTTCTTT
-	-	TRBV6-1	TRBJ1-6	CASSGALGLFRSPLHF	TGTGCCAGCAGTGGAGCACTGGGGTTATTTCGTTCACCCCTCCACTTT
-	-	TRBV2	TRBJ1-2	CASSEIQQTNYGYTF	TGTGCCAGCAGTGAAATCCAGCAAACTAACTATGGCTACACCTTC
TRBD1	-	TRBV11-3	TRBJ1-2	CASSWPKGAGYTF	TGTGCCAGCAGCTGGCCTAAGGGGGCTGGCTACACCTTC
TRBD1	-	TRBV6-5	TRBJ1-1	CASRPTGQNTEAFF	TGTGCCAGCAGGCCGACAGGGCAGAACACTGAAGCTTTCTTT
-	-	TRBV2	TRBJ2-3	CASSSFGTDTQYF	TGTGCCAGCAGTTCCTTCGGCACAGATACGCAGTATTTT
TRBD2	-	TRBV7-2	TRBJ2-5	CASSLDGGRAGMKTQYF	TGTGCCAGCAGCTTAGATGGCGGGAGGGCCGGGATGAAGACCCAGTACTTC
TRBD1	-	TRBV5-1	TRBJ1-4	CASSLEGQAPNEKLFF	TGCGCCAGCAGCTTGGAGGGACAGGCGCCTAATGAAAAACTGTTTTTT
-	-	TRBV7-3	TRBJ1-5	CASSLGPGSNQPQHF	TGTGCCAGCAGCTTAGGCCCGGGTAGCAATCAGCCCCAGCATTTT
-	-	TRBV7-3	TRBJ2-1	CASSTNRGLGEQFF	TGTGCCAGCAGCACAAACCGGGGATTGGGTGAGCAGTTCTTC
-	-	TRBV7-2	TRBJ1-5	CASSLDLGGLGPQHF	TGTGCCAGCAGCTTAGATCTTGGGGGTCTGGGGCCCCAGCATTTT
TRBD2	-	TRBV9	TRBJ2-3	CASSVGAGDGTDTQYF	TGTGCCAGCAGCGTAGGGGCGGGAGATGGGACAGATACGCAGTATTTT
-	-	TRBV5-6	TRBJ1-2	CASSLEAGSMGGYTF	TGTGCCAGCAGCTTGGAGGCAGGGAGTATGGGCGGCTACACCTTC
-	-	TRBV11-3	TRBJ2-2	CASSLVTGLTGELFF	TGTGCCAGCAGCTTAGTGACAGGCCTTACCGGGGAGCTGTTTTTT
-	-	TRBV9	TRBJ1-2	CASSPSNRAVYGYTF	TGTGCCAGCAGCCCTTCCAACAGGGCGGTCTATGGCTACACCTTC
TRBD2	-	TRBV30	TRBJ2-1	CAWNSAGVRGTYNEQFF	TGTGCCTGGAATAGCGCGGGAGTTCGGGGGACCTACAATGAGCAGTTCTTC
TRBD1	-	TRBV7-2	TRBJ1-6	CASSFGTGNSPLHF	TGTGCCAGCAGCTTCGGGACAGGGAATTCACCCCTCCACTTT
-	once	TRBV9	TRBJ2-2	CASSARGTTNTGELFF	TGTGCCAGCAGCGCCCGCGGGACAACGAACACCGGGGAGCTGTTTTTT
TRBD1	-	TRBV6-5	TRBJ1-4	CASSSDRVSEKLFF	TGTGCCAGCAGCTCTGACAGGGTTTCTGAAAAACTGTTTTTT